This T cell receptor (beta chain) was identified in a study of beta chain features in type 1 diabetes. Findings and limits, study-wide: In all four CD4+ subsets, TCRB CDR3 length was significantly, moderately reduced in type 1 diabetes.

Heparinised blood was drawn once per donor, averaging about 0.11 L. Sequenced material consisted of expressed TCRB transcripts (all of the isolated RNA was reverse transcribed). Clones were read by immunoSEQ multiplex PCR, and TCRdb kept only the in-frame ones, dropping some. This table holds 300,000 to 350,000 clones, 13% found once. Note on this clone: Its target is not known.

The CDR3 has 12 amino acids. The germline V and J ends were trimmed by 0 bases and 10 bases, with 6 bases remaining between them. CDR1 SGHNT and CDR2 YENEEA come from the germline V gene. This TCR came from a woman between 18 and 30 years old with type 1 diabetes. V and J are TRBV11-3 and TRBJ1-4; D unresolved. Specimen: naive CD4+ T cells from blood. The CDR3 is CASSLDRGKLFF. DNA for the CDR3: TGTGCCAGCAGCTTAGATCGCGGAAAACTGTTTTTT.